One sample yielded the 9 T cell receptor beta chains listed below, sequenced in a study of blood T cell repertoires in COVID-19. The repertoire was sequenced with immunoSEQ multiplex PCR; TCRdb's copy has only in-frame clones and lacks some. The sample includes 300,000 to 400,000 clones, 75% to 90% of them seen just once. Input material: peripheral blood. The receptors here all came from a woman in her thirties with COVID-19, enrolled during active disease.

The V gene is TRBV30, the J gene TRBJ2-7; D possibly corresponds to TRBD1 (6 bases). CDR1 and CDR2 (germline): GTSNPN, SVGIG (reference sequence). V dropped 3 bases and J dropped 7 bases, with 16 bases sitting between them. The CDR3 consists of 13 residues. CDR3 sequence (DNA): TGTGCCTGGAGCCCTGGACAGCCGACAGAGCAGTACTTC. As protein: CAWSPGQPTEQYF.

The chain's CDR3 is CASSQSLTDRGRTAKNIQYF. The CDR3 nucleotides read TGCGCCAGCAGTCAATCATTAACGGACAGGGGAAGGACGGCCAAAAACATTCAGTACTTC. The chain joins TRBV23-1 to TRBJ2-4; 9 bases are shared with TRBD1. TRBV23-1 counts as an open reading frame of uncertain function. After removal of 0 bases from V and 1 base from J, the junction contained 13 bases not matched to a gene. This CDR3 is built from 20 residues.

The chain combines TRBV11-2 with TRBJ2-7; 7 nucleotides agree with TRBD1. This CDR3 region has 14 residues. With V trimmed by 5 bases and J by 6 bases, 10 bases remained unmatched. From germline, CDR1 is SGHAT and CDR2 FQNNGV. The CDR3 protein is CASSHPRQGGEQYF. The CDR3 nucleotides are TGTGCCAGCAGCCATCCTCGACAGGGCGGCGAGCAGTACTTC.

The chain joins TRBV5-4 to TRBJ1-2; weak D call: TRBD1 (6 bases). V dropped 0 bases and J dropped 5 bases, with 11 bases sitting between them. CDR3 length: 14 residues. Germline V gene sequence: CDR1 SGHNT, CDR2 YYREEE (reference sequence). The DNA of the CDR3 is TGTGCCAGCAGCTTGGTCGGACAGTCTTATGGCTACACCTTC. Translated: CASSLVGQSYGYTF.

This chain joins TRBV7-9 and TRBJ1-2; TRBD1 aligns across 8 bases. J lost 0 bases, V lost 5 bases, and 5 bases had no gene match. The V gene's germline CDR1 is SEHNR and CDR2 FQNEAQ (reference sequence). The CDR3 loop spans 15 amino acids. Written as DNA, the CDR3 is TGTGCCAGCAGCCCCGCGGGACAGGCTAACTATGGCTACACCTTC. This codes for CASSPAGQANYGYTF.

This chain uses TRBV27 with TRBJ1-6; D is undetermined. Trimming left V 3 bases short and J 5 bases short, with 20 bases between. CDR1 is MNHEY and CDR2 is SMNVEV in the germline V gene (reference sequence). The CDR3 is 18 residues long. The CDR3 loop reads CASSLVSGGWVDNSPLHF. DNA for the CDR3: TGTGCCAGCAGTTTGGTGTCAGGTGGTTGGGTAGATAATTCACCCCTCCACTTT.

CDR3 nucleotide sequence: TGTGCCAGCAGATACATCCAGGGGAATGAGCAGTTCTTC. The encoded protein is CASRYIQGNEQFF. The genes are TRBV5-4 and TRBJ2-1, with TRBD1 as a possible D gene (6 bases). V dropped 5 bases and J dropped 7 bases, with 13 bases sitting between them. This CDR3 spans 13 amino acids. Germline CDR1 SGHNT, CDR2 YYREEE (reference sequence).

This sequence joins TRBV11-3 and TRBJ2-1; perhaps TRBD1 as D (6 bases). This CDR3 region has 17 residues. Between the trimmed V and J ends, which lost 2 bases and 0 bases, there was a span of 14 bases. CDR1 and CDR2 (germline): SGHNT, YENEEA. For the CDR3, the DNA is TGTGCCAGCAGCTTAAGGGCAGGGGTAGGCTCCTACAATGAGCAGTTCTTC. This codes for CASSLRAGVGSYNEQFF.

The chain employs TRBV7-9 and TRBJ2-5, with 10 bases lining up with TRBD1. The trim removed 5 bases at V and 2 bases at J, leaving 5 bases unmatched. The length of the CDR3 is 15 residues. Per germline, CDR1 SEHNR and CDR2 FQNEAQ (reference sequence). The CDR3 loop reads CASSRGQGGQETQYF. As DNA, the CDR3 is TGTGCCAGCAGCCGCGGACAGGGGGGACAAGAGACCCAGTACTTC.